This T cell receptor beta chain was sequenced in a study of shared clonotypes between healthy human individuals. The junction had 8 bases not matched to a gene; V was cut back by 3 bases and J by 2 bases. The CDR3 runs to 16 residues. CDR1 and CDR2 from the germline V gene are SEHNR and FQNEAQ (reference sequence). Some clones are missing from TCRdb's copy, which holds only in-frame ones; the method was immunoSEQ multiplex PCR. This sample yields about 2,200,000 clones, of which 85% to 95% are seen a single time; around 1.7% belongs to the top ten. As defined, naive CD8 cells were CD45RO-negative and positively selected for CCR7, with terminally differentiated effector memory CD45RA+ cells excluded.

The sequence came from a man younger than 35 in good health. Some clones in this sample may be carry-over from other donors' samples. Sequencing was carried out using naive CD8+ T cells from PBMCs. The rearrangement uses TRBV7-9 and TRBJ2-7; 9 nucleotides match TRBD1. The CDR3 nucleotides read TGTGCCAGCAGCTTCCGAGGGACAGGGAAGACCTACGAGCAGTACTTC. Translation: CASSFRGTGKTYEQYF.